This TCR beta chain was profiled in a study of cytomegalovirus exposure and HLA in healthy donors. Findings and caveats of the study: The investigators catalogued 150 to 200 TCR beta chains as cytomegalovirus-associated.

This clone came up once. Its cognate antigen is unknown. Assay used: immunoSEQ multiplex PCR; TCRdb lists only in-frame clones, some missing. The data show some 130,000 clones, around 85% seen once. The CDR3 extends over 15 amino acids. CDR1 is SGHRS, CDR2 YFSETQ, per germline. V trimming: 4 bases; J trimming: 4 bases; junction bases outside the gene matches: 4. The chain links TRBV5-1 to TRBJ1-6; 8 positions agree with TRBD1. Sequenced input: PBMCs. The origin of this receptor is a man younger than 35 in good health and CMV-seronegative. CDR3 in amino acids: CASSLGQGYNSPLHF. CDR3 coding DNA: TGCGCCAGCAGCCTTGGACAGGGATATAATTCACCCCTCCACTTT.